One T cell receptor (beta chain) is described in this entry. The antigen is unknown. The data were taken from a study of STAT5B mutations in CD4+ large granular lymphocyte leukemia. Healthy controls were blood donor buffy coats. How the authors handled the data: A productive frequency of 2.59 x 10-5 was the lowest detectable. Only in-frame clones appear in the TCRdb table, and some are missing; sequencing was by immunoSEQ multiplex PCR. V and J calls and clone size are as listed in that table; D and trimming were resolved from the DNA. This repertoire shows about 21,000 clones, less than 80% found once; its top ten account for roughly 4%. Overall study findings and caveats: Patient CD4-sorted repertoires stayed more clonal than healthy ones after leukemic-clone removal.

The source of this sequence is a human donor in good health. What was sequenced was CD4+ T cells from blood buffy coats.

DNA of the CDR3: TGTGCCAGCAGCCCCCCACCCCCACCATCCTCTGGAAACACCATATATTTT. This codes for CASSPPPPPSSGNTIYF. This chain uses TRBV9 with TRBJ1-3; D is uncertain. The CDR3 spans 17 residues. Trimming shortened V by 4 bases and J by 0 bases, and 17 bases separated the two germline ends. Per the germline V gene, CDR1 is SGDLS and CDR2 is YYNGEE.